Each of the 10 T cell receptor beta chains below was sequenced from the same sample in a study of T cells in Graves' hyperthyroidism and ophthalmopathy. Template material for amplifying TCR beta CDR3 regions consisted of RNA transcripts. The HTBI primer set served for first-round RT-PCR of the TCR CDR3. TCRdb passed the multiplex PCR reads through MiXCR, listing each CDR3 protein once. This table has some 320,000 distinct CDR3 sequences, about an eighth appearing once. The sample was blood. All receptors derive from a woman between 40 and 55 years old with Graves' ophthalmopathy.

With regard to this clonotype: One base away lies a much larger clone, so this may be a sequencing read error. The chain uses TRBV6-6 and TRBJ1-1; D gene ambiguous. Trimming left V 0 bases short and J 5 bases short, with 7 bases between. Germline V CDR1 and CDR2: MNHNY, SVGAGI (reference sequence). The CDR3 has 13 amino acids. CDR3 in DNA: TGTGCCAGCAGTTACTCCCTGGGGACTGAAGCTTTCTTT. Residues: CASSYSLGTEAFF.

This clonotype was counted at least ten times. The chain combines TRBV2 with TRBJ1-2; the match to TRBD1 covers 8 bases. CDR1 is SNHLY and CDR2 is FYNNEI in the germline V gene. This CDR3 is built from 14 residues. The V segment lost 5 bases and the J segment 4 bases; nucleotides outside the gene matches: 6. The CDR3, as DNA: TGTGCCAGCAGTAGGACAGGGAATGGCTATGGCTACACCTTC. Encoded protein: CASSRTGNGYGYTF.

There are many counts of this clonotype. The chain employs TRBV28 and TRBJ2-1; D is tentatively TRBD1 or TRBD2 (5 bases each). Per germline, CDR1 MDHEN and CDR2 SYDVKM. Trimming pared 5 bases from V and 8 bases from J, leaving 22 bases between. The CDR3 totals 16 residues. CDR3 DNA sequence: TGTGCCAGCAGTGACCTGATGGGGGAACCGCGCGATGAGCAGTTCTTC. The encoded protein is CASSDLMGEPRDEQFF. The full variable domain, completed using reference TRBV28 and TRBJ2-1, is DVKVTQSSRYLVKRTGEKVFLECVQDMDHENMFWYRQDPGLGLRLIYFSYDVKMKEKGDIPEGYSVSREKKERFSLILESASTNQTSMYLCASSDLMGEPRDEQFFGPGTRLTVL.

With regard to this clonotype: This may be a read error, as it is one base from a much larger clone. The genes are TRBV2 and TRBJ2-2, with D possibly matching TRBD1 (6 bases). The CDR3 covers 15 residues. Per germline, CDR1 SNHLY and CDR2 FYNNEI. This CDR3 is CASSRQGTVTGEPFF. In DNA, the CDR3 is TGTGCCAGCAGTAGGCAGGGGACGGTTACCGGGGAGCCGTTTTTT.

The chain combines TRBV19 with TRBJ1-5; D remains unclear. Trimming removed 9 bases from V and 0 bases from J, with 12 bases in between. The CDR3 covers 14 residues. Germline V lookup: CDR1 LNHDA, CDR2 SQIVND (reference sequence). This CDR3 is CASKVYGSNQPQHF. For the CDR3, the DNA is TGTGCCAGCAAGGTCTATGGTAGCAATCAGCCCCAGCATTTT.

CDR3 DNA: TGTGCCTGGAGTTTTAGATTCGGGGTAGGAAACACCATATATTTT. Encoded protein: CAWSFRFGVGNTIYF. The chain has TRBV30 and TRBJ1-3; D is unresolved. CDR1 is GTSNPN and CDR2 is SVGIG in the germline V gene (reference sequence). With 2 bases removed from V and 4 bases from J, the gap between germline ends came to 15 bases. The CDR3 consists of 15 residues.

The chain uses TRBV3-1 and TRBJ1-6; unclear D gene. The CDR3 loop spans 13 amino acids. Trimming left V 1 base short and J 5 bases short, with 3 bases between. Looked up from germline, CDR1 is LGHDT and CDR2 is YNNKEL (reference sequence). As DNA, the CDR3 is TGTGCCAGCAGCCAAGGGAATAATTCACCCCTCCACTTT. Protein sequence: CASSQGNNSPLHF.

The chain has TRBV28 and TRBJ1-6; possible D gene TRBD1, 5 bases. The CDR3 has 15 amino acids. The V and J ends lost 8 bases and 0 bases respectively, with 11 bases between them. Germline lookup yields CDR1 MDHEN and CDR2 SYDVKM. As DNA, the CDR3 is TGTGCCAGCTGGGGGGGTTTCTCCTATAATTCACCCCTCCACTTT. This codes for CASWGGFSYNSPLHF.

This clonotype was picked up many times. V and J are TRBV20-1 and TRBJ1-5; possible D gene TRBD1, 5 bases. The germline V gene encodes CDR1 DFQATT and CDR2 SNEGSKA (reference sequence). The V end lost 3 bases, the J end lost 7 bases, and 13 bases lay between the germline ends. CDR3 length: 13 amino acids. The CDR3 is CSARGGGNQPQHF. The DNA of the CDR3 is TGCAGTGCTAGGGGGGGGGGTAACCAGCCCCAGCATTTT.

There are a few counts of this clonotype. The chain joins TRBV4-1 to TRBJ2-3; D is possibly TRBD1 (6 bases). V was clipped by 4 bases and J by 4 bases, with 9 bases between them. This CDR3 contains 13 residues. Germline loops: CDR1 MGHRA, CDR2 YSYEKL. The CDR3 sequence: CASSPGVADTQYF. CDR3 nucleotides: TGCGCCAGCAGCCCAGGGGTGGCAGATACGCAGTATTTT.